This T cell receptor (beta chain) was found in a study of molecular identifiers for immune sequencing clone quantification. Broader study findings: Amid 940,000 or so naive cells, spiked Jurkat TCR RNA from one cell was reportedly still detectable.

The V gene's germline CDR1 is MNHNY and CDR2 SVGAGI (reference sequence). This CDR3 is 12 amino acids long. Trimming shortened V by 4 bases and J by 2 bases, and 6 bases separated the two germline ends. This clonotype was seen many times. As yet, its antigen is unknown. Libraries from naive CD8 cells were generated from approximately 20,000 to 980,000 sorted cells (with 10%, 30% or 50% RNA). CD8+CD4-CCR7+CD45RA+ sorting gave the naive CD8 T cells. TCRdb itself ran the PCR reads through MiXCR, one entry per CDR3 protein. The sample lists 85,000 to 95,000 distinct CDR3 sequences; around a fifth were seen once.

This rearrangement joins TRBV6-6 to TRBJ2-7; D not resolved. The sequenced sample was naive CD8+ T cells from blood, with Jurkat cell RNA spiked in. Subset given: FACS-sorted CD8+CD4-CCR7+CD45RA+ naive T cells. The clonotype was recovered from a human donor in good health. Some libraries in this study had Jurkat cell RNA spiked in. DNA of the CDR3: TGTGCCAGCAGTTTTATAGCCTACGAGCAGTACTTC. It encodes CASSFIAYEQYF.